Below, one TCR beta chain is given with its context. Germline V CDR1 and CDR2: MGHRA, YSYEKL. Trimming took 4 bases from V and 0 from J, leaving 18 bases between them. This CDR3 contains 17 residues. Out of approximately 10 ml of fresh peripheral blood came the PBMCs. This specimen belongs to a study of T cells in Graves' hyperthyroidism and ophthalmopathy. Amplified TCR beta CDR3 regions came from RNA transcripts. The primer set for the first-round RT-PCR of the TCR CDR3 was HTBI. TCRdb fed the multiplex PCR reads into MiXCR, producing one record per CDR3 protein. The data hold around 620,000 distinct CDR3 sequences, with approximately 14% observed a single time.

The specimen sequenced was blood. This sequence originates from a woman aged 18-29 years with Graves' ophthalmopathy. The chain employs TRBV4-1 and TRBJ2-5; weak D call: TRBD2 (5 bases). CDR3 DNA: TGCGCCAGCAGCCCCCTAAAGGTGGGAGAATACCAAGAGACCCAGTACTTC. This gives the protein CASSPLKVGEYQETQYF.